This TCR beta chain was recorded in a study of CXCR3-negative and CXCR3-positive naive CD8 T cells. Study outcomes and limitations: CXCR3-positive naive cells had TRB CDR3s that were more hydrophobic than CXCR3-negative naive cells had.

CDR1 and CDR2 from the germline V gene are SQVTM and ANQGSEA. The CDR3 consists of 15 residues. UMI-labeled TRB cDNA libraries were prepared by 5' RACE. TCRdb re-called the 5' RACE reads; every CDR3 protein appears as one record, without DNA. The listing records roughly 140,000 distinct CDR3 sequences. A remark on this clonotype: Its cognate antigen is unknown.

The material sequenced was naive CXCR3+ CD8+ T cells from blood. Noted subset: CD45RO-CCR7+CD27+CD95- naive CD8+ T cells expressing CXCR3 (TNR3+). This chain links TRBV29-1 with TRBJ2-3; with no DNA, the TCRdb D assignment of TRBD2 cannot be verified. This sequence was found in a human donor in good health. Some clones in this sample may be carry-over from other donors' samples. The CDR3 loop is CSVSHGSGSADTQYF.